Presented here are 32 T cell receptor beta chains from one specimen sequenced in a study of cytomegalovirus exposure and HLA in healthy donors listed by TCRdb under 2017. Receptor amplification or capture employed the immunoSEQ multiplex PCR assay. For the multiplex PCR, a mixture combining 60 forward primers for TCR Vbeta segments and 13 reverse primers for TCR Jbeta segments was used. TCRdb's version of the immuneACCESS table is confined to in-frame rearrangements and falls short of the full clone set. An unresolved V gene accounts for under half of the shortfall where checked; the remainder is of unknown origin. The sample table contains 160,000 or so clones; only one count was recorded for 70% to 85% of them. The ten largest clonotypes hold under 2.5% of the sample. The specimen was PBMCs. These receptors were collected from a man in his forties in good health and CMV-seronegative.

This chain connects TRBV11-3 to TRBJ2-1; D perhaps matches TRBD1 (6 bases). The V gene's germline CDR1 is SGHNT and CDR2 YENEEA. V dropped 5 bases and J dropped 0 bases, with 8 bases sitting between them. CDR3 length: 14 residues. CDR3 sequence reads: CASSQGGSYNEQFF. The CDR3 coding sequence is TGTGCCAGCAGCCAAGGGGGCTCCTACAATGAGCAGTTCTTC.

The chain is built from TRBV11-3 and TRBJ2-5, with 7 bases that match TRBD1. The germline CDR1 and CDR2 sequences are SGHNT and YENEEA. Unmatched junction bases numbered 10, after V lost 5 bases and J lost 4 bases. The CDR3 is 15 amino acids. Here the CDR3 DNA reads TGTGCCAGCAGCCCCGGGACAGCAGGTGGAGAGACCCAGTACTTC. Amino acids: CASSPGTAGGETQYF.

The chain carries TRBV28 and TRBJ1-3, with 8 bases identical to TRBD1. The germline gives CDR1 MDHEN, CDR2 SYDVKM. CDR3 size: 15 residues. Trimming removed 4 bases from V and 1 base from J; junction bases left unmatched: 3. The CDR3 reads CASSSRTGSGNTIYF. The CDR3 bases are TGTGCCAGCAGTTCTAGGACAGGGTCTGGAAACACCATATATTTT.

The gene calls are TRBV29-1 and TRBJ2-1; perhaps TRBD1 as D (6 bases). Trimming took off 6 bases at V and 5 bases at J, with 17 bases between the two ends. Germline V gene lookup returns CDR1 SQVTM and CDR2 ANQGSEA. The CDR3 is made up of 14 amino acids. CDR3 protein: CSVGELQGNNEQFF. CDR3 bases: TGCAGCGTCGGAGAACTACAGGGAAACAATGAGCAGTTCTTC.

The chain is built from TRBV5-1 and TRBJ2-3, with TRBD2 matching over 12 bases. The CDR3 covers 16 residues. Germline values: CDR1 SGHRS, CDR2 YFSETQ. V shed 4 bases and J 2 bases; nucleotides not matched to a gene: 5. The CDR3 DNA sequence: TGCGCCAGCAGCACCCGACTAGCGGGAGACACAGATACGCAGTATTTT. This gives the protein CASSTRLAGDTDTQYF.

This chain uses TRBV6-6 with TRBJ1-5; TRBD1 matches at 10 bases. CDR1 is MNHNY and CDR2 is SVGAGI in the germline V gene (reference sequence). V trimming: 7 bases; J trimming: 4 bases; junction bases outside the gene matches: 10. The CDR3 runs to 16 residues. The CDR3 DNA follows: TGTGCCAGCAAGCCGGGACAGGGGTCACAAAATCAGCCCCAGCATTTT. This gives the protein CASKPGQGSQNQPQHF.

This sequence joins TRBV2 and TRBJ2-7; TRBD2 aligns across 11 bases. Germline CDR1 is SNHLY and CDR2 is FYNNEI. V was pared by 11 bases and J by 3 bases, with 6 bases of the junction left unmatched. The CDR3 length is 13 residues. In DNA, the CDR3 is TGTGCCGGTGGGACTAGCGGAGACTACGAGCAGTACTTC. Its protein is CAGGTSGDYEQYF.

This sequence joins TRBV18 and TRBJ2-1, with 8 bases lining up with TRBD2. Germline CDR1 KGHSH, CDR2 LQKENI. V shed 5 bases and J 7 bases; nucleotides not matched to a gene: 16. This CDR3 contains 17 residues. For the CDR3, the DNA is TGTGCCAGCTCATCCCTTTCTTCCGGGACTAGTGGTAATGAGCAGTTCTTC. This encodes CASSSLSSGTSGNEQFF. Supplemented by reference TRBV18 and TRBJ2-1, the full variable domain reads NAGVMQNPRHLVRRRGQEARLRCSPMKGHSHVYWYRQLPEEGLKFMVYLQKENIIDESGMPKERFSAEFPKEGPSILRIQQVVRGDSAAYFCASSSLSSGTSGNEQFFGPGTRLTVL.

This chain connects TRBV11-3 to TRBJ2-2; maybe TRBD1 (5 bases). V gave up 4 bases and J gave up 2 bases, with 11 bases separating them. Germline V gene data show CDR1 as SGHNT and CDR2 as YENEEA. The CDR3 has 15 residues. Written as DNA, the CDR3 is TGTGCCAGCAGCTCTAAGGGGCTTAACACCGGGGAGCTGTTTTTT. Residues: CASSSKGLNTGELFF.

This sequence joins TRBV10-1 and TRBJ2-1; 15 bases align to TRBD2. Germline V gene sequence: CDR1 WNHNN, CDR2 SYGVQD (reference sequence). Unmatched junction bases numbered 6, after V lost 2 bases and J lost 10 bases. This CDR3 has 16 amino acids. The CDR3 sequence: CASSEPGTSGRTEQFF. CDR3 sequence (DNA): TGCGCCAGCAGTGAGCCTGGGACTAGCGGGAGGACCGAGCAGTTCTTC.

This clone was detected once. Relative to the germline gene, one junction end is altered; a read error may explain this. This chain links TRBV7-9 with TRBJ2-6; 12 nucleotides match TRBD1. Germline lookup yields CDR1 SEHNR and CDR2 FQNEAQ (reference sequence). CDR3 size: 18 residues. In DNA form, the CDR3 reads TGTTCCAGCAGCCCCTCCGGGACAGGGGGCGCTGGGGCCAACGTCCTGACTTTC. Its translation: CSSSPSGTGGAGANVLTF.

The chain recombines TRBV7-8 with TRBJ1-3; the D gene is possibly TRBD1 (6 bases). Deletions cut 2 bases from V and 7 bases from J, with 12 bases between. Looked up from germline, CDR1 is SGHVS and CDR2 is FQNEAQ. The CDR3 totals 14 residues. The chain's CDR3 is CASSLPGDGNTIYF. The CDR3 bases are TGTGCCAGCAGCTTACCAGGGGATGGGAACACCATATATTTT.

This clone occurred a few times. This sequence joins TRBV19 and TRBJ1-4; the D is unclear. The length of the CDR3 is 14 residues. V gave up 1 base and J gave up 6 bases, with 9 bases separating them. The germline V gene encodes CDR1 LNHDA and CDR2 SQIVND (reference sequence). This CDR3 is CASSIGEADEKLFF. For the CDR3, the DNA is TGTGCCAGTAGTATAGGGGAGGCCGATGAAAAACTGTTTTTT.

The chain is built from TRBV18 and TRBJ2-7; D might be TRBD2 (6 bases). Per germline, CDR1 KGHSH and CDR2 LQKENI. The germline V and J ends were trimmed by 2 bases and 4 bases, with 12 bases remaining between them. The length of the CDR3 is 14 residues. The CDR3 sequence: CASSPGGSGYEQYF. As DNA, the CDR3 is TGTGCCAGCTCACCAGGTGGTAGCGGTTACGAGCAGTACTTC.

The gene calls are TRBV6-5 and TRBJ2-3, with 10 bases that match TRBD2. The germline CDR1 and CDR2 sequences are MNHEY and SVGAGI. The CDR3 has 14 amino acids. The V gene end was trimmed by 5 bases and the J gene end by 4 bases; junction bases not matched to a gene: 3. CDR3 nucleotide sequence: TGTGCCAGCAGTACTAGCGGGACTTCAGATACGCAGTATTTT. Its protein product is CASSTSGTSDTQYF.

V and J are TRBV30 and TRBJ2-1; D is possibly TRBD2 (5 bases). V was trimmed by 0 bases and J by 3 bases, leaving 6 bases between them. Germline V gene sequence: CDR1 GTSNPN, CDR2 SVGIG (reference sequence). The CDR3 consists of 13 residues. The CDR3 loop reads CAWSVTSYNEQFF. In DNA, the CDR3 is TGTGCCTGGAGTGTAACTAGCTACAATGAGCAGTTCTTC. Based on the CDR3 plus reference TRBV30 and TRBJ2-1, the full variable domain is SQTIHQWPATLVQPVGSPLSLECTVEGTSNPNLYWYRQAAGRGLQLLFYSVGIGQISSEVPQNLSASRPQDRQFILSSKKLLLSDSGFYLCAWSVTSYNEQFFGPGTRLTVL.

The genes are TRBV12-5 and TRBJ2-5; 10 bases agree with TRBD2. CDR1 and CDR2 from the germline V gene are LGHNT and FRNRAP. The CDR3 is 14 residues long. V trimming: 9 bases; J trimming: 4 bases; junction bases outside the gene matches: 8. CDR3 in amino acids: CASAHSGRPETQYF. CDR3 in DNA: TGTGCTAGCGCTCATAGCGGGAGGCCAGAGACCCAGTACTTC. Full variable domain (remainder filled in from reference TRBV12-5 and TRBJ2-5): DARVTQTPRHKVTEMGQEVTMRCQPILGHNTVFWYRQTMMQGLELLAYFRNRAPLDDSGMPKDRFSAEMPDATLATLKIQPSEPRDSAVYFCASAHSGRPETQYFGPGTRLLVL.

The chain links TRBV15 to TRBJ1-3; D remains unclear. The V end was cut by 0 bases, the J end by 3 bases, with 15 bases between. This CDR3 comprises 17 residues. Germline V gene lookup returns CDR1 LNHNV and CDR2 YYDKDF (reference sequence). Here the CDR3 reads CATSRDRSEGIGNTIYF. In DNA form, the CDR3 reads TGTGCCACCAGCAGAGATCGAAGTGAGGGAATTGGAAACACCATATATTTT.

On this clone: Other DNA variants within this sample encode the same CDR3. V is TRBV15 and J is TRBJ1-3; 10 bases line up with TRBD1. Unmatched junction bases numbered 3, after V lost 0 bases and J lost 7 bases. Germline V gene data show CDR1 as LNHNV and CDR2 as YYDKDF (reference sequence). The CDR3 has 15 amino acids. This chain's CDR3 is CATSRERTGGNTIYF. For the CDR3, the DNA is TGTGCCACCAGCAGAGAACGGACAGGGGGGAACACCATATATTTT.

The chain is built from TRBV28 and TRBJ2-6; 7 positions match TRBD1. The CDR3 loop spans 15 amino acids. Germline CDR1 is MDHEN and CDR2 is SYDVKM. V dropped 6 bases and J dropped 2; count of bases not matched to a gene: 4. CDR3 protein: CASSLGTAGANVLTF. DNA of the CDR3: TGTGCCAGCAGCCTCGGGACAGCTGGGGCCAACGTCCTGACTTTC.

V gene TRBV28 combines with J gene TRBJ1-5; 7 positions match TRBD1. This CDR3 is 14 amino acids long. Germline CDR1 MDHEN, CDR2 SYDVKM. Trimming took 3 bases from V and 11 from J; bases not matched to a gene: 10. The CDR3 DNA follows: TGTGCCAGCAGTTTCTCCCGACAGGGCACGTCCCAGCATTTT. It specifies CASSFSRQGTSQHF.

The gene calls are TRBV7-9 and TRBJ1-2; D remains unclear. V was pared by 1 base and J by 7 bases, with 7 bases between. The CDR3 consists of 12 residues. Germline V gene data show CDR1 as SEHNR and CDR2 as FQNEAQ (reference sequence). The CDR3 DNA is TGTGCCAGCAGCTTAGTTGAGGGTGGCTACACCTTC. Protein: CASSLVEGGYTF.

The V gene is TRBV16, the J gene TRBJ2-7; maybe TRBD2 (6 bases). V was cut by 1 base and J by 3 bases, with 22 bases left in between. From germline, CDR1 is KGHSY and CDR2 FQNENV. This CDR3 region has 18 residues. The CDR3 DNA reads TGTGCCAGCAGCCAATTAGGCGGGATACCAGGGTCCAACTACGAGCAGTACTTC. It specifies CASSQLGGIPGSNYEQYF.

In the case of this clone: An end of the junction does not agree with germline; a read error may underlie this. CDR3 sequence (DNA): TGCAGCGTTGAATTTCTGAACAGTCAGTACTTC. It specifies CSVEFLNSQYF. The V gene is TRBV29-1, the J gene TRBJ2-4; D gene ambiguous. This CDR3 contains 11 residues. Germline lookup yields CDR1 SQVTM and CDR2 ANQGSEA.

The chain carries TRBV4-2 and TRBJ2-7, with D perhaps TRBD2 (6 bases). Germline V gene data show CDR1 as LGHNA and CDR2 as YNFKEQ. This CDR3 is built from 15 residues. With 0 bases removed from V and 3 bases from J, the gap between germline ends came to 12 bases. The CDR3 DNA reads TGTGCCAGCAGCCAAGAGCCGGGACTGAGCTACGAGCAGTACTTC. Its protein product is CASSQEPGLSYEQYF.

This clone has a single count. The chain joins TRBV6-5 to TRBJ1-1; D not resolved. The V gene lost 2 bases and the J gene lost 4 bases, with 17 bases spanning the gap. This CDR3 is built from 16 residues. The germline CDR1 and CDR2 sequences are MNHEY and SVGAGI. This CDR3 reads CASSYPTAAGGTEAFF. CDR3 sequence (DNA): TGTGCCAGCAGTTACCCCACAGCTGCCGGAGGCACTGAAGCTTTCTTT.

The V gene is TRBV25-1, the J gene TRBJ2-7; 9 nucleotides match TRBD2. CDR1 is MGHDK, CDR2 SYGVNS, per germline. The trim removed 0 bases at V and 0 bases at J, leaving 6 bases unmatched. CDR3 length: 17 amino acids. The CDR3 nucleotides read TGTGCCAGCAGTGAATATAGCGGGGGATACCTCTCCTACGAGCAGTACTTC. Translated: CASSEYSGGYLSYEQYF.

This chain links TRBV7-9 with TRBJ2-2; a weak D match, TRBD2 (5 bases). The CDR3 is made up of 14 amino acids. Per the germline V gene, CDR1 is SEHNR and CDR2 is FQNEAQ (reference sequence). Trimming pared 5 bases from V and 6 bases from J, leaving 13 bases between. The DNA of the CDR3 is TGTGCCAGCAGCCCCTCCCTAGCTGCCGGGGAGCTGTTTTTT. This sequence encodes CASSPSLAAGELFF. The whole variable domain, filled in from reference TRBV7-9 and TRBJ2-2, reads DTGVSQNPRHKITKRGQNVTFRCDPISEHNRLYWYRQTLGQGPEFLTYFQNEAQLEKSRLLSDRFSAERPKGSFSTLEIQRTEQGDSAMYLCASSPSLAAGELFFGEGSRLTVL.

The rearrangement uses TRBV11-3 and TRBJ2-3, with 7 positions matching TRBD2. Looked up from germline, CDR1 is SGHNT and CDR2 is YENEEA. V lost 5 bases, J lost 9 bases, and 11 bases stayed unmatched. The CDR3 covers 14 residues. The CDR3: CASSPGLESSTQYF. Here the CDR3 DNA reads TGTGCCAGCAGCCCAGGACTAGAATCTTCAACGCAGTATTTT.

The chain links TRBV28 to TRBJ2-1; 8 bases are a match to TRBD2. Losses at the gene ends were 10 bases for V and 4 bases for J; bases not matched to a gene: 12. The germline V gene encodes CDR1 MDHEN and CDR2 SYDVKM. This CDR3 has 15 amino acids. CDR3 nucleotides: TGTGCCAACCCTAGGGCGGGAGGTCTTTACAATGAGCAGTTCTTC. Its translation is CANPRAGGLYNEQFF.

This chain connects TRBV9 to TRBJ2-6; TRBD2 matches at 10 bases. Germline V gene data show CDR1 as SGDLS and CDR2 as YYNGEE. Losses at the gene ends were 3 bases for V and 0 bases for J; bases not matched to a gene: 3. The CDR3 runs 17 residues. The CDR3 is CASSETSGYSGANVLTF. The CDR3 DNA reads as TGTGCCAGCAGCGAGACTAGCGGGTACTCTGGGGCCAACGTCCTGACTTTC.

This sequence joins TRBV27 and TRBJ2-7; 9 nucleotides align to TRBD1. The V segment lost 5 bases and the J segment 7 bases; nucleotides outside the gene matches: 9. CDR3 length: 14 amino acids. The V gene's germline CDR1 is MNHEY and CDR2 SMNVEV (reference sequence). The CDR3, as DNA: TGTGCCAGCAGTCCATCCGGGACAGGGATTGAGCAGTACTTC. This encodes CASSPSGTGIEQYF.